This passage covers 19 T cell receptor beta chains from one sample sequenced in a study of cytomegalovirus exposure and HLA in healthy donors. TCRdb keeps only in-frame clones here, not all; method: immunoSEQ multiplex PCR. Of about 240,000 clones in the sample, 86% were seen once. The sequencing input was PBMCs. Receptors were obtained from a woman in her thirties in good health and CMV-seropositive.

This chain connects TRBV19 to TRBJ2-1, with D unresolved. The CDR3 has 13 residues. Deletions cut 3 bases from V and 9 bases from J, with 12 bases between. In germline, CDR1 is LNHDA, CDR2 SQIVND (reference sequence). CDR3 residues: CASSMERSSEQFF. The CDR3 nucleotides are TGTGCCAGTAGTATGGAGCGTTCATCTGAGCAGTTCTTC.

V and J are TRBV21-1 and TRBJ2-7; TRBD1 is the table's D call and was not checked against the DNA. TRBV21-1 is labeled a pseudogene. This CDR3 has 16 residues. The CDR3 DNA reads TGTGCCAGCAGCAAAGTAGGGGACAGGCCATGCTACGAGCAGTACTTC. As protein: CASSKVGDRPCYEQYF.

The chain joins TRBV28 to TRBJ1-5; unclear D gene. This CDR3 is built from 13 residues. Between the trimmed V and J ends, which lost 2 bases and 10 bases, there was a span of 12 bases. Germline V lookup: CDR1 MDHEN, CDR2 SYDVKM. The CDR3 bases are TGTGCCAGCAGTTTACCCCTCCCGGGTCCCCAGCATTTT. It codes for CASSLPLPGPQHF.

CDR3 sequence: CASSISAGAPEQYF. CDR3 nucleotide sequence: TGTGCCAGTAGTATTTCAGCGGGAGCCCCCGAGCAGTACTTC. This chain uses TRBV19 with TRBJ2-7; TRBD2 matches 8 bases. V was clipped by 3 bases and J by 6 bases; unmatched bases: 7. Germline V gene data show CDR1 as LNHDA and CDR2 as SQIVND (reference sequence). The CDR3 sequence is 14 residues long.

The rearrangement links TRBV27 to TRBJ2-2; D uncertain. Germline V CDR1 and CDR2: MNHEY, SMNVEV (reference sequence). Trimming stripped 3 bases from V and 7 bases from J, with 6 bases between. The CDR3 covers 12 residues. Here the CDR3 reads CASSFGFGELFF. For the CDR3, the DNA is TGTGCCAGCAGTTTCGGGTTCGGGGAGCTGTTTTTT.

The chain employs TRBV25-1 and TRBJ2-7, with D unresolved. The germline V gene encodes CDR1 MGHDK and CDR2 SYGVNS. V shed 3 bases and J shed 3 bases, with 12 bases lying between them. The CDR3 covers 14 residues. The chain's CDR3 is CASSDSLVLYEQYF. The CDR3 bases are TGTGCCAGCAGTGATAGCCTAGTACTCTACGAGCAGTACTTC.

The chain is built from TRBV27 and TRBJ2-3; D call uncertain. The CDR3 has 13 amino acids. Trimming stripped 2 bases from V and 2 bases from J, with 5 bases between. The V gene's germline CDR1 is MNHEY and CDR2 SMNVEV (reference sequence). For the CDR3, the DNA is TGTGCCAGCAGTTTACCTACCACAGATACGCAGTATTTT. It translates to CASSLPTTDTQYF.

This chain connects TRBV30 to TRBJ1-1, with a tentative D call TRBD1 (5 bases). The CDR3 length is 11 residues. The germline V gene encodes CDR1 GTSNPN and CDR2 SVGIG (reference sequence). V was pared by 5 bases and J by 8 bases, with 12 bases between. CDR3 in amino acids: CAWAEGQEAFF. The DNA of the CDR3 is TGTGCCTGGGCGGAAGGACAAGAAGCTTTCTTT.

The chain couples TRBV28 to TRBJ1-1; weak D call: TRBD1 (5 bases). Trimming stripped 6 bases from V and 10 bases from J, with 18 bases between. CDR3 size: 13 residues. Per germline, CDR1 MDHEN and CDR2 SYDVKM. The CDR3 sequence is CASSRRDGGTAFF. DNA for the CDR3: TGTGCCAGCAGCCGACGGGACGGCGGGACAGCTTTCTTT.

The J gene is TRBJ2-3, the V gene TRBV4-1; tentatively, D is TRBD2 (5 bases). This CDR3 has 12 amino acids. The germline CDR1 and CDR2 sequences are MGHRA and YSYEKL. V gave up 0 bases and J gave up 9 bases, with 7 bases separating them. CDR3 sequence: CASSQDRETQYF. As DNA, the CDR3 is TGCGCCAGCAGCCAAGATAGGGAGACGCAGTATTTT.

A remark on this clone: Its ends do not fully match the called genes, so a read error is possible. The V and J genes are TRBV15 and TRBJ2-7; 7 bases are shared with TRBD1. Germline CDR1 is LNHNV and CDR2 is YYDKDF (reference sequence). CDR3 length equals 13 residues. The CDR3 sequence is CATSSPFRDRRLF. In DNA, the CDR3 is TGTGCCACCAGCAGTCCGTTTAGGGACAGACGCCTCTTC. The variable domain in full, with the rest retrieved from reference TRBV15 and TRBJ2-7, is DAMVIQNPRYQVTQFGKPVTLSCSQTLNHNVMYWYQQKSSQAPKLLFHYYDKDFNNEADTPDNFQSRRPNTSFCFLDIRSPGLGDTAMYLCATSSPFRDRRLFGPGTRLTVT.

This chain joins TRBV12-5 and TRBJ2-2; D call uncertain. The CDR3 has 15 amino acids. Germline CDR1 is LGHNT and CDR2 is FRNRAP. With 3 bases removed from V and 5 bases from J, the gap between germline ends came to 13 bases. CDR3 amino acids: CASGLRDSNTGELFF. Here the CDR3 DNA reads TGTGCTAGTGGTTTAAGAGACTCAAATACCGGGGAGCTGTTTTTT.

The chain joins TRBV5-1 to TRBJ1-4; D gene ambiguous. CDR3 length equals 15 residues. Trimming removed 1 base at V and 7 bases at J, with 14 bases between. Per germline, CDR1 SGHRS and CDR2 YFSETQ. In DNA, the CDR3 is TGCGCCAGCAGCTTGCGAGAGGGAAGAGGTGAAAAACTGTTTTTT. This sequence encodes CASSLREGRGEKLFF.

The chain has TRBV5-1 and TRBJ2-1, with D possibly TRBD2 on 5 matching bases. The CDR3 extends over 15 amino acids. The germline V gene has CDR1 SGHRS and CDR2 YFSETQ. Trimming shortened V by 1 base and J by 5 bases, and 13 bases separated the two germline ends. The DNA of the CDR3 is TGCGCCAGCAGCTTGACAGACCGGGAAAACAATGAGCAGTTCTTC. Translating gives CASSLTDRENNEQFF.

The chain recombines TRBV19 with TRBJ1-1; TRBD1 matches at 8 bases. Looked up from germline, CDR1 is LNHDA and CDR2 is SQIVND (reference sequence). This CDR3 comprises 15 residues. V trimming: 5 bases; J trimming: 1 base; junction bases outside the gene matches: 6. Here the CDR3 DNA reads TGTGCCAGTAGTTCGGGACAGGCCACGAACACTGAAGCTTTCTTT. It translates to CASSSGQATNTEAFF.

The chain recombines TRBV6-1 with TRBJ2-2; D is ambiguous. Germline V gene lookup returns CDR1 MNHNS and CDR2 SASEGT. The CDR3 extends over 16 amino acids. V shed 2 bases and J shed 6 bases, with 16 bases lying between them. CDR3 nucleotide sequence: TGTGCCAGCAGTGAATACGACACCACCTTCGCCGGGGAGCTGTTTTTT. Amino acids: CASSEYDTTFAGELFF.

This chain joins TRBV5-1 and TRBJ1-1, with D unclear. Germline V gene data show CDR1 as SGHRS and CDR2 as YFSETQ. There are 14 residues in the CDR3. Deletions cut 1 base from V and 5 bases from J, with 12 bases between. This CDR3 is CASSLTGETTEAFF. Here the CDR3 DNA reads TGCGCCAGCAGCTTGACGGGAGAGACAACTGAAGCTTTCTTT.

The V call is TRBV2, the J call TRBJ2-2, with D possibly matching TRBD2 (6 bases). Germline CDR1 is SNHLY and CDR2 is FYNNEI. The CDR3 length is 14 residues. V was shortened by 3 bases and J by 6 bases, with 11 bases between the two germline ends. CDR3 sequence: CASSDRPGAGELFF. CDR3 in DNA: TGTGCCAGCAGTGATAGGCCGGGGGCCGGGGAGCTGTTTTTT.

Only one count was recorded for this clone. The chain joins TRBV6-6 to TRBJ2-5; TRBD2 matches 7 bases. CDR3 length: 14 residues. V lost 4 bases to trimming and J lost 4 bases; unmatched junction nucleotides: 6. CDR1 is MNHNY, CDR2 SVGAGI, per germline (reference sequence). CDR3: CASSSAGDRETQYF. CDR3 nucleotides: TGTGCCAGCAGTTCTGCGGGAGACCGAGAGACCCAGTACTTC.